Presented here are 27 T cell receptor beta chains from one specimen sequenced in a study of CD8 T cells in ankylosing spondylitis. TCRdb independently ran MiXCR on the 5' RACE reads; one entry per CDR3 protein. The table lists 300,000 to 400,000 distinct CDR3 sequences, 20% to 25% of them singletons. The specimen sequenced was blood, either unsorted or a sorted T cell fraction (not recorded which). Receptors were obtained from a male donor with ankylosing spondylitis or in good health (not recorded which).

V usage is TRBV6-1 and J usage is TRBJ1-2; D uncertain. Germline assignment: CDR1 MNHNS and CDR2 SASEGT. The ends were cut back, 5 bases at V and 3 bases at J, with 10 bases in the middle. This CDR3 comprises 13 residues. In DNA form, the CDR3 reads TGTGCCAGCAGTCTGGACGGATACTATGGCTACACCTTC. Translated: CASSLDGYYGYTF.

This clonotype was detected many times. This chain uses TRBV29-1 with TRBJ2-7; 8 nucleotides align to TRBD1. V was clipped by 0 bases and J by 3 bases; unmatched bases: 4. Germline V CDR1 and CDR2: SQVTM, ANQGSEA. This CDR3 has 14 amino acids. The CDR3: CSVEDPDRDYEQYF. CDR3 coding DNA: TGCAGCGTTGAAGATCCGGACAGGGACTACGAGCAGTACTTC.

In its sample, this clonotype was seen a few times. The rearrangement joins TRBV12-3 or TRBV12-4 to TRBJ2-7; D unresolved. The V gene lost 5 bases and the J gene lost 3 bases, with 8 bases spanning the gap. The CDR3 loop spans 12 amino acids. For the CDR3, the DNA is TGTGCCAGCAGTAATGGGTTCTACGAGCAGTACTTC. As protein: CASSNGFYEQYF.

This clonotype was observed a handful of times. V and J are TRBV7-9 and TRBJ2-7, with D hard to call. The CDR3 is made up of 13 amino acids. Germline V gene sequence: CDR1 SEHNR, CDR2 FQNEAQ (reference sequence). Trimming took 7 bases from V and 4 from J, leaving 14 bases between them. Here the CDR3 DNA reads TGTGCCAGCACCGAAGGTGGCCGTTACGAGCAGTACTTC. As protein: CASTEGGRYEQYF.

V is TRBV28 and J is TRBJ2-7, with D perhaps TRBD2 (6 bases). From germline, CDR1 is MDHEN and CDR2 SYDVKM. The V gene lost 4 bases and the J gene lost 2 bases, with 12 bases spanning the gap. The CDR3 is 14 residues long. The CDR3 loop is CASSYSGATYEQYF. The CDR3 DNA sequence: TGTGCCAGCAGTTATAGCGGTGCAACCTACGAGCAGTACTTC.

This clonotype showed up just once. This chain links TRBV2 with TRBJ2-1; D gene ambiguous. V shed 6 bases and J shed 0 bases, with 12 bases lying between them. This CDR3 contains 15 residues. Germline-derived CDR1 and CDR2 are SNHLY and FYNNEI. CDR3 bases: TGTGCCAGCAGCGAGGACGTAGGCTCCTACAATGAGCAGTTCTTC. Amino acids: CASSEDVGSYNEQFF.

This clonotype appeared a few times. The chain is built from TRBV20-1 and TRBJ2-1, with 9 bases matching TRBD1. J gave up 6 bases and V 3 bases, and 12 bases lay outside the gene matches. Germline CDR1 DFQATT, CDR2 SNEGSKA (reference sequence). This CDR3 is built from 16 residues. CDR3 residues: CSASTGGPMSFNEQFF. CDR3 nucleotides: TGCAGTGCTAGCACAGGGGGCCCGATGTCTTTCAATGAGCAGTTCTTC.

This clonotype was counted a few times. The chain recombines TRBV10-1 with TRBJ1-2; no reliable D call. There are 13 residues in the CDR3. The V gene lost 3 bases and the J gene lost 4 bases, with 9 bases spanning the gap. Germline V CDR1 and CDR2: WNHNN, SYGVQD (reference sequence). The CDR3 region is CASSEGGSYGYTF. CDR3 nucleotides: TGCGCCAGCAGTGAAGGAGGGAGCTATGGCTACACCTTC.

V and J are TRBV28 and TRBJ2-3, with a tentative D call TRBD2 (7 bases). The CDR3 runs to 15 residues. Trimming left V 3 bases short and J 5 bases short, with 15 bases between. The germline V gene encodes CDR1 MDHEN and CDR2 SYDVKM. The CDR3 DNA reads TGTGCCAGCAGTTTCGCGGGGGCCACGAGAGATACGCAGTATTTT. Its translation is CASSFAGATRDTQYF.

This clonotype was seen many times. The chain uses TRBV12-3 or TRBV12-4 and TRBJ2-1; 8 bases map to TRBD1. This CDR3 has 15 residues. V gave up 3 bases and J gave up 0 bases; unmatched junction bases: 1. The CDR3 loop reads CASSFGTGSYNEQFF. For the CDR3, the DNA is TGTGCCAGCAGTTTTGGGACAGGCTCCTACAATGAGCAGTTCTTC.

Written as DNA, the CDR3 is TGTGCTACCAGATCGGGCGGGGGGGCCTACGAGCAGTACTTC. Translation gives CATRSGGGAYEQYF. The V call is TRBV6-1, the J call TRBJ2-7, with 9 positions matching TRBD2. This CDR3 is 14 amino acids long. CDR1 and CDR2 (germline): MNHNS, SASEGT.

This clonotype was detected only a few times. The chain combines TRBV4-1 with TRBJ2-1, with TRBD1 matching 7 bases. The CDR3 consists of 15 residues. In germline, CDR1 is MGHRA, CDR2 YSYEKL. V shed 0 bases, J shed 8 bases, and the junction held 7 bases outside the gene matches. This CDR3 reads CASSQDGQAGYEQFF. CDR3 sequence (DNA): TGCGCCAGCAGCCAAGATGGACAGGCCGGCTATGAGCAGTTCTTC.

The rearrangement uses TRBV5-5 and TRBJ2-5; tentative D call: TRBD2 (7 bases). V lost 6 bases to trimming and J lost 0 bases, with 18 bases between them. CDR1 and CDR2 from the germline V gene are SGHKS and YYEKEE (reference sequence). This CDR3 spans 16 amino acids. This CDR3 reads CASTTGEGGNQETQYF. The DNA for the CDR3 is TGTGCCAGCACCACCGGAGAGGGGGGGAACCAAGAGACCCAGTACTTC.

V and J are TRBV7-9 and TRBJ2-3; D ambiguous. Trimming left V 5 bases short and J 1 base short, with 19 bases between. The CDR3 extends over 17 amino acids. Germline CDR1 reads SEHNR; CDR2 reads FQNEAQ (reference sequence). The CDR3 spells CASSPSIGRAGTDTQYF. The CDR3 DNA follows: TGTGCCAGCAGCCCCTCAATAGGCCGGGCGGGCACAGATACGCAGTATTTT.

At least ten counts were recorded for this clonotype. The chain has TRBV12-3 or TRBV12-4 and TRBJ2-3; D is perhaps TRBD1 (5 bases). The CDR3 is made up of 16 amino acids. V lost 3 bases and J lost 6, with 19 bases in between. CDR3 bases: TGTGCCAGCAGTTTGGGCCTAGGGGCCCTAGGGGATACGCAGTATTTT. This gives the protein CASSLGLGALGDTQYF.

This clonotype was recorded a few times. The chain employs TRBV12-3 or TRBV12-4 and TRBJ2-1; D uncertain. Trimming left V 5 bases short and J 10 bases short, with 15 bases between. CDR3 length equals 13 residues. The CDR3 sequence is CASSPPAAVEQFF. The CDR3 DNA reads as TGTGCCAGCAGTCCGCCGGCGGCCGTCGAGCAGTTCTTC.

CDR3 DNA sequence: TGTGCCAGCAGTGATGAAAAACTGTTTTTT. It translates to CASSDEKLFF. This chain connects TRBV25-1 to TRBJ1-4; D is ambiguous. This CDR3 region has 10 residues. Trimming stripped 3 bases from V and 7 bases from J, with 0 bases between. Germline CDR1 MGHDK, CDR2 SYGVNS.

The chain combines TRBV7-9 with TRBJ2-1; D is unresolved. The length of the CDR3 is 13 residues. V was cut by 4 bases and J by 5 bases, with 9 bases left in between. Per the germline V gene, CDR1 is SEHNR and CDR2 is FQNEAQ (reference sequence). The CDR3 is CASSSTSNNEQFF. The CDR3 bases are TGTGCCAGCAGCTCGACTTCTAACAATGAGCAGTTCTTC.

The CDR3 DNA sequence: TGTGCCAGCAGTTACAGTCAGGGTCACACCGGGGAGCTGTTTTTT. Translation gives CASSYSQGHTGELFF. The V call is TRBV6-5, the J call TRBJ2-2; the D gene is possibly TRBD1 (5 bases). Per the germline V gene, CDR1 is MNHEY and CDR2 is SVGAGI. This CDR3 is built from 15 residues. Trimming removed 2 bases from V and 3 bases from J, with 10 bases in between.

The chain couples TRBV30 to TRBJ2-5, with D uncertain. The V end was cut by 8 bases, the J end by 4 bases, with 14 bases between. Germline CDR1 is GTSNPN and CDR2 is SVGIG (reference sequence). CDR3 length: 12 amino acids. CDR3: CATDLMGETQYF. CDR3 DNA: TGTGCCACGGACCTGATGGGAGAGACCCAGTACTTC.

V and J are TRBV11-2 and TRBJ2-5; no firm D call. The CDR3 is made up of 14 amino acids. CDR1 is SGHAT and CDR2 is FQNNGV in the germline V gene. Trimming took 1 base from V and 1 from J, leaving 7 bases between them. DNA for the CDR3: TGTGCCAGCAGCTTAGTTACCATCCAAGAGACCCAGTACTTC. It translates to CASSLVTIQETQYF.

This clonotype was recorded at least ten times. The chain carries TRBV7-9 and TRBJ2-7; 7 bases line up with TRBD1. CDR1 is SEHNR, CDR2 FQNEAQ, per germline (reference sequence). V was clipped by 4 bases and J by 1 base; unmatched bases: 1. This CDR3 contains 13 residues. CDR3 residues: CASSSGQSYEQYF. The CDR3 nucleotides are TGTGCCAGCAGCTCGGGACAGTCCTACGAGCAGTACTTC.

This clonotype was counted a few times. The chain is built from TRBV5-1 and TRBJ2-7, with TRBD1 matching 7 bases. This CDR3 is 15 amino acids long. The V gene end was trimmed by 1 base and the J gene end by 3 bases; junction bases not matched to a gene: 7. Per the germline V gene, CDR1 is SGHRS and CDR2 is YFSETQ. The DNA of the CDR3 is TGCGCCAGCAGCTTGCCGGGACAGAGCTTCTACGAGCAGTACTTC. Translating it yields CASSLPGQSFYEQYF.

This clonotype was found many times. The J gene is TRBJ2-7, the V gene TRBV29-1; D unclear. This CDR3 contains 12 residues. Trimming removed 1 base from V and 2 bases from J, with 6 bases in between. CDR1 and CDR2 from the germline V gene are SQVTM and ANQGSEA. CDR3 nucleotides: TGCAGCGTTGAAGTAACAGCCTACGAGCAGTACTTC. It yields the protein CSVEVTAYEQYF.

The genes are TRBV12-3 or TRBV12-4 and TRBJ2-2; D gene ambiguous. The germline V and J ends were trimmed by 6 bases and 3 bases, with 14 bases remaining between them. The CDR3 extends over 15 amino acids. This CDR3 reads CASRPVVQDTGELFF. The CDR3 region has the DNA TGTGCCAGCAGGCCTGTTGTGCAGGACACCGGGGAGCTGTTTTTT.

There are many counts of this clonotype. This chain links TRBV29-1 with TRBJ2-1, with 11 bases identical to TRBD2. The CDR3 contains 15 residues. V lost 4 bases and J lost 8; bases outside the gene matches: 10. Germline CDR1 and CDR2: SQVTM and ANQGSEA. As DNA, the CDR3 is TGCAGCGTTGCGACGTCCGGGACTAGCGGTGATGAGCAGTTCTTC. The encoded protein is CSVATSGTSGDEQFF.

The DNA of the CDR3 is TGCAGCGTGGTCCACAGTGATCCCTACAATGAGCAGTTCTTC. Encoded protein: CSVVHSDPYNEQFF. V usage is TRBV29-1 and J usage is TRBJ2-1; D uncertain. Germline-derived CDR1 and CDR2 are SQVTM and ANQGSEA. The CDR3 runs 14 residues. Trimming removed 6 bases from V and 2 bases from J, with 14 bases in between.